The entry below describes one TCR beta chain. This sample stems from a study of shared clonotypes between healthy human individuals. Trimming removed 5 bases from V and 8 bases from J; junction bases left unmatched: 5. The CDR3 spans 14 residues. The germline gives CDR1 SGHRS, CDR2 YFSETQ. Deep-level running was used for the assay. Study processing details: Because ImmunoSEQ provided only junction sequences with no quality scores, the filtering differed. Libraries were prepared by immunoSEQ multiplex PCR; TCRdb keeps only in-frame clonotypes and omits some of them. That table supplies the V and J calls and clone size; D and trimming were determined from the DNA. The sample has over a million clones; 97% to 99% are singletons.

V gene TRBV5-1 combines with J gene TRBJ2-1; 12 nucleotides match TRBD2. The material sequenced was naive CD4+ T cells sorted from blood. The subset denotes: CD45RA+ positively selected. This TCR derives from a young man in good health. The CDR3 coding sequence is TGCGCCAGCAGACCGGGACTAGCGGGTGATGAGCAGTTCTTC. Its translation is CASRPGLAGDEQFF.